These T cell receptor beta chains were read from a single sample in a study of shared clonotypes between healthy human individuals. Sequenced by immunoSEQ multiplex PCR; TCRdb stores in-frame clones only, minus some. The sample gives millions of clones, approximately 92% of which show up once; about 0.13% is in the top ten. The sample taken for sequencing was naive CD4+ T cells sorted from blood. Receptors were obtained from a man aged 18 to 29 in good health. The conserved cysteine and the conserved F or W are not part of the CDR3 here. The size field is filled for only some rows; it gives once, few, many or a size class.

j_call | clone_size | v_call | cdr3_aa
TRBJ2-3 | NA | TRBV5-8 | ASSLLGTEYTDTQY
TRBJ1-1 | once | TRBV6-1 | ASSGGLRMNTEAF
TRBJ1-2 | NA | TRBV28 | ASVTGANYGYT
TRBJ1-1 | NA | TRBV2 | AGARDAYTEAF
TRBJ1-2 | NA | TRBV9 | ASSPGTSNYGYT
TRBJ2-5 | NA | TRBV5-1 | ASSRTSGRTETQY
TRBJ1-6 | NA | TRBV13 | ASSLGAGVNTSPLH
TRBJ2-5 | NA | TRBV5-1 | ASLPPGLETQY
TRBJ1-1 | NA | TRBV9 | ASSARPWTGWGATEAF
TRBJ2-5 | NA | TRBV7-2 | ASSLDGTEAAETQY
TRBJ1-5 | NA | TRBV9 | ASSVDSSFNQPQH
TRBJ1-2 | NA | TRBV27 | ASTRAGGYGYT